The 29 T cell receptor beta chains presented below share a single source sample, sequenced in a study of T-cell reconstitution after alpha-beta-depleted transplantation in children (dated by TCRdb to the mid-2010s). Library construction relied on PCR. Sequencing relied on an Illumina HiSeq 2500. To normalize quantification of the TCRbeta repertoire, the TCR libraries were built with molecular barcoding that relied on unique molecular identifiers. TCRdb itself trimmed the public reads at Q25 with fastp, ran MiXCR and retained productive beta chains. A single entry per CDR3 protein holds the most common genes and DNA from its merged rows. The sample table lists 400,000 to 550,000 distinct CDR3 sequences, over 9.5% of them with a count of one. Just over 2% of the sample is held by the ten biggest clonotypes. The label giving this sample's treatment or condition can be read as: allogeneic hematopoietic cell transplantation with graft depleted of TCRalphabeta T cells and CD19 B cells.

The sample here was PBMCs, taken before TCRalphabeta/CD19-depleted stem cell transplant. The source of these receptors is a child under 10 years old with inherited bone marrow failure, due to receive a stem cell transplant.

V and J are TRBV6-2 or TRBV6-3 and TRBJ2-5, with 8 bases matching TRBD2. The trim removed 2 bases at V and 4 bases at J, leaving 15 bases unmatched. This CDR3 region has 18 residues. Germline CDR1 and CDR2: MNHEY and SVGEGT. The CDR3 DNA sequence: TGTGCCAGCAGTTACCCCACACCTTCATCGGGAGGGTCAGAGACCCAGTACTTC. Amino acids: CASSYPTPSSGGSETQYF.

This clonotype was counted at least ten times. The chain uses TRBV23-1 and TRBJ2-5; weak D call: TRBD1 (5 bases). Being an ORF, TRBV23-1 has a function that is uncertain. The CDR3 runs 16 residues. V dropped 0 bases and J dropped 3 bases, with 14 bases sitting between them. CDR3 in amino acids: CASSQSSTGRKETQYF. The CDR3 DNA is TGCGCCAGCAGTCAATCTAGCACAGGACGAAAAGAGACCCAGTACTTC.

This clonotype has a count of ten or more. The chain links TRBV3-1 to TRBJ1-5, with no clear D. Trimming left V 0 bases short and J 4 bases short, with 10 bases between. The CDR3 extends over 15 amino acids. Germline CDR1 LGHDT, CDR2 YNNKEL (reference sequence). CDR3: CASSQDRRPNQPQHF. For the CDR3, the DNA is TGTGCCAGCAGCCAAGATCGGCGCCCGAATCAGCCCCAGCATTTT.

In its sample, this clonotype was seen many times. CDR3 loop: CSASKQNTGELFF. In DNA, the CDR3 is TGCAGCGCTTCGAAACAGAACACCGGGGAGCTGTTTTTT. The chain recombines TRBV29-1 with TRBJ2-2, with D unclear. V gave up 7 bases and J gave up 1 base, with 10 bases separating them. Germline V gives CDR1 SQVTM, CDR2 ANQGSEA. The length of the CDR3 is 13 residues.

This clonotype was observed many times. The gene calls are TRBV5-5 and TRBJ2-7; the D is unclear. The ends were cut back, 1 base at V and 2 bases at J, with 4 bases in the middle. Germline lookup yields CDR1 SGHKS and CDR2 YYEKEE (reference sequence). The CDR3 contains 12 residues. The CDR3 DNA follows: TGTGCCAGCAGCTTGAACGCCTACGAGCAGTACTTC. Translated, it gives CASSLNAYEQYF.

The V and J genes are TRBV7-2 and TRBJ1-1, with D possibly TRBD1 on 5 matching bases. With 4 bases removed from V and 8 bases from J, the gap between germline ends came to 14 bases. There are 13 residues in the CDR3. Germline V CDR1 and CDR2: SGHTA, FQGNSA. The CDR3 is CASSSRDGPEAFF. CDR3 nucleotides: TGTGCCAGCAGCTCCCGGGACGGGCCAGAAGCTTTCTTT.

Only a few counts were recorded for this clonotype. Here the CDR3 reads CASSLSPSGQETQYF. The CDR3 nucleotides are TGCGCCAGCAGCTTGTCCCCTAGCGGTCAAGAGACCCAGTACTTC. The gene calls are TRBV5-1 and TRBJ2-5, with TRBD2 identical over 7 bases. This CDR3 is built from 15 residues. CDR1 is SGHRS and CDR2 is YFSETQ in the germline V gene. V lost 1 base, J lost 2 bases, and 5 bases stayed unmatched.

This clonotype was seen at least ten times. V gene TRBV20-1 combines with J gene TRBJ2-7; tentatively, D is TRBD1 (6 bases). The CDR3 sequence is 13 residues long. The germline gives CDR1 DFQATT, CDR2 SNEGSKA (reference sequence). V was pared by 2 bases and J by 8 bases, with 16 bases between. DNA for the CDR3: TGCAGTGCTAGACAAGGACAGTCCGTGAAGCAGTACTTC. Translated: CSARQGQSVKQYF.

The sample holds a few counts of this clonotype. V gene TRBV4-3 combines with J gene TRBJ2-1; D uncertain. Trimming took 0 bases from V and 0 from J, leaving 9 bases between them. There are 16 residues in the CDR3. CDR1 and CDR2 (germline): LGHNA, YSLEER. CDR3 in amino acids: CASSQERFSSYNEQFF. The DNA of the CDR3 is TGCGCCAGCAGCCAAGAGAGGTTCAGCTCCTACAATGAGCAGTTCTTC.

This clonotype was recorded many times. The V and J genes are TRBV7-2 and TRBJ2-1; D unclear. Trimming cost V 5 bases and J 4 bases, with 12 bases left between them. The CDR3 has 14 amino acids. Germline V CDR1 and CDR2: SGHTA, FQGNSA. The CDR3 bases are TGTGCCAGCAGCCCTCGTATGGGTTACAATGAGCAGTTCTTC. Translated, it gives CASSPRMGYNEQFF.

This clonotype was recorded at least ten times. The V call is TRBV5-8, the J call TRBJ2-7; TRBD2 aligns across 7 bases. This CDR3 comprises 16 residues. V shed 0 bases and J 1 base; nucleotides not matched to a gene: 7. Germline lookup yields CDR1 SGHTS and CDR2 YDEGEE. The CDR3 coding sequence is TGTGCCAGCAGCTTGGTGGGCGGGAGCAGGTCCTACGAGCAGTACTTC. Amino acids: CASSLVGGSRSYEQYF.

This clonotype has a count of ten or more. This sequence joins TRBV6-1 and TRBJ1-5; D remains unclear. The CDR3 runs to 13 residues. The V and J ends lost 2 bases and 6 bases respectively, with 8 bases between them. Per the germline V gene, CDR1 is MNHNS and CDR2 is SASEGT. CDR3 amino acids: CASSESSFQPQHF. The CDR3 DNA reads as TGTGCCAGCAGTGAAAGCAGCTTTCAGCCCCAGCATTTT.

This clonotype was recorded at least ten times. The chain joins TRBV19 to TRBJ2-3; 8 nucleotides line up with TRBD1. V shed 6 bases, J shed 4 bases, and the junction held 12 bases outside the gene matches. Germline-derived CDR1 and CDR2 are LNHDA and SQIVND (reference sequence). The CDR3 is 16 residues long. The CDR3 DNA reads TGTGCCAGTAGACCCGGCGGGACAGGAAGATCAGATACGCAGTATTTT. Amino acid sequence: CASRPGGTGRSDTQYF.

The table lists this clonotype with many counts. This chain connects TRBV12-3 or TRBV12-4 to TRBJ2-3; TRBD2 matches at 12 bases. The CDR3 covers 15 residues. V lost 6 bases to trimming and J lost 3 bases; unmatched junction nucleotides: 4. CDR3 nucleotides: TGTGCCAGCAGCCGACTAGCGGGAGTAACAGATACGCAGTATTTT. This codes for CASSRLAGVTDTQYF.

This clonotype was counted at least ten times. The chain links TRBV4-3 to TRBJ2-2; D gene ambiguous. Germline assignment: CDR1 LGHNA and CDR2 YSLEER. This CDR3 is 15 amino acids long. V was shortened by 0 bases and J by 3 bases, with 8 bases between the two germline ends. The CDR3 DNA reads TGCGCCAGCAGCCAAGATGACCCGGACACCGGGGAGCTGTTTTTT. It codes for CASSQDDPDTGELFF.

The sample holds many counts of this clonotype. The rearrangement joins TRBV4-3 to TRBJ2-7; 7 positions agree with TRBD2. The CDR3 loop spans 15 amino acids. With 3 bases clipped from V and 2 bases from J, the junction kept 7 bases outside the gene matches. Germline V gene lookup returns CDR1 LGHNA and CDR2 YSLEER. The CDR3 sequence is CASSHSSGSAYEQYF. The CDR3 DNA follows: TGCGCCAGCAGCCATTCTAGCGGTTCCGCCTACGAGCAGTACTTC.

This clonotype was seen many times. V and J are TRBV10-3 and TRBJ2-6; D uncertain. Trimming removed 3 bases at V and 2 bases at J, with 14 bases between. Germline V gene lookup returns CDR1 ENHRY and CDR2 SYGVKD. The CDR3 consists of 17 residues. In DNA form, the CDR3 reads TGTGCCATCAGTGACGGCTGGGTCCCCCCTGGGGCCAACGTCCTGACTTTC. It translates to CAISDGWVPPGANVLTF.

The chain combines TRBV4-1 with TRBJ1-5, with D possibly matching TRBD1 (5 bases). The germline V gene has CDR1 MGHRA and CDR2 YSYEKL. This CDR3 has 14 amino acids. V was trimmed by 3 bases and J by 4 bases, leaving 10 bases between them. The CDR3 DNA reads TGCGCCAGCAGCCATTTGCAGGGAAATCAGCCCCAGCATTTT. The encoded protein is CASSHLQGNQPQHF.

This clonotype came up many times. The CDR3 protein is CSGRDRVSGEQYF. The CDR3 DNA is TGCAGCGGCCGGGACAGGGTTTCTGGCGAGCAGTACTTC. The V gene is TRBV29-1, the J gene TRBJ2-7; 9 positions match TRBD1. The germline V gene encodes CDR1 SQVTM and CDR2 ANQGSEA. This CDR3 has 13 amino acids. Trimming at V came to 7 bases and at J to 6 bases, leaving 10 bases not matched to a gene.

As to this clonotype: The junction departs from germline at one end; a sequencing error may be responsible. The V and J genes are TRBV7-7 and TRBJ2-5; 9 bases agree with TRBD1. The CDR3 is made up of 15 amino acids. Germline CDR1 reads SSHAT; CDR2 reads FNYEAQ (reference sequence). The CDR3 coding sequence is TGTGCTAGCAGCCAAAGGGACAGGGCGGGCGAGACCCAGTACTTC. It is translated as CASSQRDRAGETQYF.

In its sample, this clonotype was seen many times. The chain recombines TRBV29-1 with TRBJ2-7; D uncertain. Trimming left V 5 bases short and J 5 bases short, with 10 bases between. The CDR3 contains 11 residues. Germline V gives CDR1 SQVTM, CDR2 ANQGSEA. This CDR3 reads CSVKGSDEQYF. The CDR3 nucleotides are TGCAGCGTTAAAGGATCCGACGAGCAGTACTTC.

This clonotype was detected many times. The chain employs TRBV20-1 and TRBJ2-7; D remains ambiguous. Germline V CDR1 and CDR2: DFQATT, SNEGSKA (reference sequence). CDR3 size: 8 residues. For the CDR3, the DNA is TGCGGAACGTACGAGCAGTACTTC. Protein product: CGTYEQYF.

This clonotype was counted ten times or more. J is TRBJ2-5 and V is TRBV6-5; no firm D call. CDR1 and CDR2 (germline): MNHEY, SVGAGI. This CDR3 has 14 residues. V was shortened by 2 bases and J by 5 bases, with 12 bases between the two germline ends. The CDR3, as DNA: TGTGCCAGCAGTTACGTCCCGGCGTCTGAGACCCAGTACTTC. This sequence encodes CASSYVPASETQYF.

This clonotype was seen at least ten times. The chain carries TRBV27 and TRBJ2-1; weak D call: TRBD1 (6 bases). CDR3 size: 17 residues. V was cut by 2 bases and J by 4 bases, with 18 bases left in between. Germline CDR1 is MNHEY and CDR2 is SMNVEV (reference sequence). The CDR3 loop is CASSLTPSGAPYNEQFF. CDR3 in DNA: TGTGCCAGCAGTTTAACCCCCTCAGGGGCACCTTACAATGAGCAGTTCTTC.

This clonotype appeared a few times. V and J are TRBV7-9 and TRBJ2-1; the match to TRBD2 covers 7 bases. The CDR3 runs to 16 residues. Germline CDR1 and CDR2: SEHNR and FQNEAQ (reference sequence). After removal of 1 base from V and 4 bases from J, the junction contained 7 bases not matched to a gene. The CDR3 is CASSLGEHSGYNEQFF. CDR3 bases: TGTGCCAGCAGCTTAGGGGAGCATAGCGGGTACAATGAGCAGTTCTTC.

Concerning this clonotype itself: Just one base apart from a much larger clone, this may be a read error. A read error is likely, as this CDR3 ends without the conserved phenylalanine or tryptophan. This chain links TRBV4-3 with TRBJ2-4; 9 nucleotides align to TRBD2. Trimming cost V 0 bases and J 8 bases; bases outside gene matches: 2. Germline V gene data show CDR1 as LGHNA and CDR2 as YSLEER. CDR3 size: 14 residues. The CDR3 DNA reads as TGCGCCAGCAGCCAAGATCCTAGCGGGGACATTCAGTACTCC. Its translation is CASSQDPSGDIQYS.

The rearrangement joins TRBV19 to TRBJ2-7; D tentatively reads TRBD1 or TRBD2 (5 bases each). Trimming cost V 5 bases and J 6 bases, with 11 bases left between them. In germline, CDR1 is LNHDA, CDR2 SQIVND (reference sequence). The CDR3 contains 12 residues. CDR3 sequence: CASSEGLVEQYF. Written as DNA, the CDR3 is TGTGCCAGTAGTGAGGGGTTGGTCGAGCAGTACTTC.

This clonotype has a single count. With a much larger clone just one base away, this may be a read error. The final CDR3 position lacks the conserved phenylalanine or tryptophan, pointing to a likely read error. The chain links TRBV12-3 or TRBV12-4 to TRBJ2-7, with D uncertain. V was trimmed by 1 base and J by 7 bases, leaving 11 bases between them. CDR3 length: 13 amino acids. The CDR3 DNA follows: TGTGCCAGCAGTTTAGGTTCGATTGGGGAGCAGTACTCC. Translation: CASSLGSIGEQYS.

This CDR3 is CASSLAQWLVQAGKGYTF. The CDR3 coding sequence is TGTGCCAGCAGCTTAGCGCAGTGGTTAGTTCAGGCCGGAAAGGGCTACACCTTC. The gene calls are TRBV7-2 and TRBJ1-2; no clear D. Germline lookup yields CDR1 SGHTA and CDR2 FQGNSA. This CDR3 contains 18 residues. The V end was cut by 0 bases, the J end by 8 bases, with 25 bases between.